Following are 8 T cell receptor beta chains from one sample sequenced in a study of cytomegalovirus exposure and HLA in healthy donors. Researchers ran the PCR with 60 Vbeta and 13 Jbeta primers. TCRdb's table, derived via immunoSEQ multiplex PCR, lists solely in-frame clones and lacks some. Seen here are around 99,000 clones, 60% to 85% observed once, and the top ten hold around 7.5%. The specimen sequenced was PBMCs. These receptor sequences come from a man over 45 in good health and CMV-seropositive.

The chain carries TRBV28 and TRBJ2-1; no clear D gene. Trimming left V 7 bases short and J 4 bases short, with 11 bases between. There are 13 residues in the CDR3. Germline V lookup: CDR1 MDHEN, CDR2 SYDVKM. The CDR3 sequence: CASTPHSYNEQFF. DNA of the CDR3: TGTGCCAGCACTCCTCACTCGTACAATGAGCAGTTCTTC.

This chain connects TRBV15 to TRBJ2-1; the match to TRBD2 covers 11 bases. Trimming took 1 base from V and 7 from J; bases not matched to a gene: 3. Germline loops: CDR1 LNHNV, CDR2 YYDKDF (reference sequence). The CDR3 loop spans 15 amino acids. CDR3 region: CATSRASGGWNEQFF. DNA of the CDR3: TGTGCCACCAGCAGAGCTAGCGGGGGGTGGAATGAGCAGTTCTTC.

This clone was detected a few times. The chain links TRBV7-8 to TRBJ2-2; 9 bases fit TRBD2. Germline loops: CDR1 SGHVS, CDR2 FQNEAQ. This CDR3 has 15 amino acids. The J segment lost 2 bases and the V segment lost 5 bases, leaving 3 bases of the junction unmatched. As DNA, the CDR3 is TGTGCCAGCAGCCAAGGGACTAGCAACACCGGGGAGCTGTTTTTT. This encodes CASSQGTSNTGELFF.

The rearrangement joins TRBV7-9 to TRBJ2-3, with D unresolved. CDR3 size: 13 residues. V lost 1 base, J lost 6 bases, and 8 bases lay in between. CDR1 and CDR2 (germline): SEHNR, FQNEAQ (reference sequence). The CDR3 coding sequence is TGTGCCAGCAGCTTAGATTTGAGTGATACGCAGTATTTT. Amino acid sequence: CASSLDLSDTQYF.

The chain couples TRBV19 to TRBJ1-5; no reliable D call. V was cut by 0 bases and J by 4 bases, with 7 bases left in between. This CDR3 is built from 14 residues. Germline V lookup: CDR1 LNHDA, CDR2 SQIVND (reference sequence). DNA for the CDR3: TGTGCCAGTAGTATAGAGGGCCAGAATCAGCCCCAGCATTTT. Amino acid sequence: CASSIEGQNQPQHF. The full variable domain, its missing parts supplied by reference TRBV19 and TRBJ1-5, is DGGITQSPKYLFRKEGQNVTLSCEQNLNHDAMYWYRQDPGQGLRLIYYSQIVNDFQKGDIAEGYSVSREKKESFPLTVTSAQKNPTAFYLCASSIEGQNQPQHFGDGTRLSIL.

CDR3 in DNA: TGTGCCAGCACCCCTAGGGGAGGGAACACTGAAGCTTTCTTT. Its translation is CASTPRGGNTEAFF. The chain is built from TRBV6-5 and TRBJ1-1, with D possibly TRBD1 on 5 matching bases. This CDR3 comprises 14 residues. V lost 7 bases, J lost 1 base, and 13 bases lay in between. Per germline, CDR1 MNHEY and CDR2 SVGAGI.

This clone has just one count. This chain joins TRBV7-9 and TRBJ1-4; D may be TRBD1 (5 bases). The CDR3 loop spans 15 amino acids. Between the trimmed V and J ends, which lost 3 bases and 5 bases, there was a span of 13 bases. The V gene's germline CDR1 is SEHNR and CDR2 FQNEAQ (reference sequence). As DNA, the CDR3 is TGTGCCAGCAGCTTGGGGCGCACAAACAATGAAAAACTGTTTTTT. Protein product: CASSLGRTNNEKLFF.

Regarding this clone: Mismatch with germline at one junction end may stem from a read error. CDR3 loop: CASSEQIRANYGYPF. The CDR3 nucleotides read TGTGCCAGCAGTGAACAAATAAGAGCTAACTATGGCTACCCCTTC. V is TRBV6-1 and J is TRBJ1-2, with D unresolved. Per the germline V gene, CDR1 is MNHNS and CDR2 is SASEGT. The CDR3 has 15 residues.